The following is a T cell receptor beta chain sequence with its context. The sample belongs to a study of blood T cell repertoires in COVID-19. Clones were read by immunoSEQ multiplex PCR, and TCRdb kept only the in-frame ones, dropping some. The data contain roughly 220,000 clones, approximately 83% of them singletons. The CDR3 is made up of 14 amino acids. V gave up 5 bases and J gave up 5 bases, with 13 bases separating them. From germline, CDR1 is SEHNR and CDR2 FQNEAQ (reference sequence). What was sequenced was PBMCs or T cells enriched from blood (not recorded which). This TCR came from a woman in her thirties or forties with acute COVID-19. The V and J genes are TRBV7-9 and TRBJ2-1, with D possibly being TRBD2 (6 bases). The CDR3 nucleotides read TGTGCCAGCAGCGGGAGGCCCACCAACAATGAGCAGTTCTTC. It specifies CASSGRPTNNEQFF.